The clone carrying this TCR beta chain was seen only a few times. The antigen is unknown. The sample is drawn from a study of shared clonotypes between healthy human individuals. Study-wide points: Larger estimated richness was generally recorded for naive subsets relative to memory subsets.

This CDR3 contains 15 residues. V lost 3 bases and J lost 11, with 22 bases in between. Germline values: CDR1 LNHDA, CDR2 SQIVND (reference sequence). The protocol was immunoSEQ multiplex PCR, while the TCRdb copy is restricted to in-frame clones and leaves out a portion. Here the sample spans some 200,000 clones, about 93% being singletons. The sequenced sample was naive CD4+ T cells sorted from blood. This sample's subset: CD45RA+ positively selected. The rearrangement uses TRBV19 and TRBJ1-1, with D tentatively TRBD1 (5 bases). The source is a young woman in good health. The CDR3 sequence: CASSIGRRDRLGAFF. The CDR3 region has the DNA TGTGCCAGTAGTATTGGGCGCCGGGACCGGCTTGGTGCTTTCTTT.